This T cell receptor (beta chain) originates from a study of blood T cells in healthy people across ages. Peripheral blood, around 9.4 milliliters per donor, was collected. CDR1 SEHNR and CDR2 FQNEAQ come from the germline V gene (reference sequence). The CDR3 runs to 17 residues. The J segment lost 2 bases and the V segment lost 5 bases, leaving 12 bases of the junction unmatched. Then a second PCR, running about 6 to 12 cycles, was carried out with a sample-barcoded 5' primer and a J-beta primer mix. MiXCR, run by TCRdb on the 5' RACE reads, gives a single entry per CDR3 protein. The sample lists hundreds of thousands of distinct CDR3 sequences, roughly 50% occurring once. Broader study findings: Roughly linear age-related decline in beta diversity appeared, significant by age approximately 40.

This clonotype was counted between two and nine times. Its antigen is as yet unknown. The sequence came from a man aged 25 to 40 in good health. The specimen sequenced was blood. This chain joins TRBV7-9 and TRBJ2-4, with 7 bases matching TRBD2. In DNA, the CDR3 is TGTGCCAGCAGCCACGTGGGAGGGCCCTCTCCCAAAAACATTCAGTACTTC. Residues: CASSHVGGPSPKNIQYF.